This TCR beta chain came from a study of shared clonotypes between healthy human individuals. Study context: Three plates were used per donor for CD4 naive, three for CD4 memory, two for CD8 naive and one for CD8 memory.

In this sample, this clone turned up a few times. Genomic DNA per cell subset filled all wells of several immunoSEQ plates. Data came from immunoSEQ multiplex PCR; TCRdb stores just in-frame clones and leaves some out. The sample contains 1 million to 1.3 million clones, around 78% of which appear only once. Deletions cut 1 base from V and 6 bases from J, with 1 base between. The CDR3 is 11 amino acids. Germline lookup yields CDR1 SGHNT and CDR2 YENEEA. The source is a man between 18 and 35 years old in good health. Some clones in this sample may be carry-over from other donors' samples. The sample taken for sequencing was memory CD4+ T cells from PBMCs. Subset denoted: CD45RA-negative fraction. J is TRBJ2-1 and V is TRBV11-3; no firm D call. In nucleotides, the CDR3 is TGTGCCAGCAGCTTAGGCAATGAGCAGTTCTTC. The encoded protein is CASSLGNEQFF.